This T cell receptor beta chain was found in a study of T cell responses to AZD1222 COVID-19 vaccine. At the level of the study: It was second doses at about 4 or about 12 weeks that were pooled. Study-wide findings and caveats: Vaccine-associated CD4 TCRs ranged over spike, dominating at 160-218 and 743-854. Samples come after the peak T cell response, not at day 14.

Profiled with immunoSEQ multiplex PCR; TCRdb holds only in-frame clones, not every one. This sample has roughly 97,000 clones; roughly 89% occur once, and the top ten carry 6.5% to 8%. The V gene's germline CDR1 is MNHNS and CDR2 SASEGT. The CDR3 is 19 residues long. V dropped 4 bases and J dropped 5; count of bases not matched to a gene: 18. Notes on this clone: The antigen is not known.

The V and J genes are TRBV6-1 and TRBJ2-2, with 8 positions matching TRBD2. Here the sequenced sample was peripheral blood, taken on day 0 of AZD1222 vaccination. This receptor was identified in an adult in good health. For the CDR3, the DNA is TGTGCCAGCAGTGCCGGCCTAGCGGGCCCCTGGGGGGAAACCGGGGAGCTGTTTTTT. Protein: CASSAGLAGPWGETGELFF.